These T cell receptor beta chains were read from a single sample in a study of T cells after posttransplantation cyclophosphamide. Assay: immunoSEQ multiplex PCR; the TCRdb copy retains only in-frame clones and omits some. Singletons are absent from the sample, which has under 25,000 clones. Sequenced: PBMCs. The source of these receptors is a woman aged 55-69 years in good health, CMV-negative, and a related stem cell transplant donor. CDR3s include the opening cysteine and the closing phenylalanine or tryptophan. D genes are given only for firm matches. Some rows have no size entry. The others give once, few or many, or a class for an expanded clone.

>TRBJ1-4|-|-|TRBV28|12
CATRVVGEKLFF
TGTGCCACCCGGGTAGTTGGTGAAAAACTGTTTTTT
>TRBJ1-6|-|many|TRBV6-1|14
CASSEVAVNSPLHF
TGTGCCAGCAGTGAAGTGGCAGTCAATTCACCCCTCCACTTT
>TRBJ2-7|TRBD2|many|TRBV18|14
CASSFGGGAYEQYF
TGTGCCAGCTCGTTCGGCGGGGGGGCGTACGAGCAGTACTTC
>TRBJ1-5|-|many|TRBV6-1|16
CASSEAEDSINQPQHF
TGTGCCAGCAGTGAAGCGGAGGACAGCATCAATCAGCCCCAGCATTTT
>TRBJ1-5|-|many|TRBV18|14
CASSPVGGNQPQHF
TGTGCCAGCTCACCAGTCGGGGGCAATCAGCCCCAGCATTTT
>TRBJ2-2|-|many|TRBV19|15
CASSILGDRSGELFF
TGTGCCAGCAGTATACTAGGGGATAGATCAGGGGAGCTGTTTTTT
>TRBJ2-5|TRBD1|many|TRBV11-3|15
CASSLGQGDQETQYF
TGTGCCAGCAGCTTAGGTCAGGGGGACCAAGAGACCCAGTACTTC
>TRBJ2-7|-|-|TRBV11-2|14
CASSLRGFVYEQYF
TGTGCCAGCAGCTTACGGGGTTTTGTCTACGAGCAGTACTTC
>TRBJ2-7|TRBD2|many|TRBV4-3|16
CASSQDGESGGYEQYF
TGCGCCAGCAGCCAAGATGGGGAATCGGGGGGCTACGAGCAGTACTTC
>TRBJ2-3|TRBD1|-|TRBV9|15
CASSPWTGGTDTQYF
TGTGCCAGCAGCCCGTGGACAGGGGGCACAGATACGCAGTATTTT
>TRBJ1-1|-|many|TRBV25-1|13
CASTGRGGTEAFF
TGTGCCAGCACCGGCCGGGGGGGGACTGAAGCTTTCTTT